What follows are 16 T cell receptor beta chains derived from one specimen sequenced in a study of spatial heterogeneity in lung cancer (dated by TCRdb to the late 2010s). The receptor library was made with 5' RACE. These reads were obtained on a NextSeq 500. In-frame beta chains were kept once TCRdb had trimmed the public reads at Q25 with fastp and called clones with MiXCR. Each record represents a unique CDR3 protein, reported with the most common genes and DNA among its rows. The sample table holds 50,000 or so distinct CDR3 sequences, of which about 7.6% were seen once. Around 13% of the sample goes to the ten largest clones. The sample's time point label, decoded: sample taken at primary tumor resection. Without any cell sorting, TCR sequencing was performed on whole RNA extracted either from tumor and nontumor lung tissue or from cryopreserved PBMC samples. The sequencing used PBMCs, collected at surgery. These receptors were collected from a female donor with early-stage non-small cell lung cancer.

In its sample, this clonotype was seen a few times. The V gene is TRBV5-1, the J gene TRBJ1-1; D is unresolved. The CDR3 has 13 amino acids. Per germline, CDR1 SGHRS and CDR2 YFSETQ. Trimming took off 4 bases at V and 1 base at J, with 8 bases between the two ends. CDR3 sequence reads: CASSTRANTEAFF. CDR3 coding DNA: TGCGCCAGCAGCACCCGGGCGAACACTGAAGCTTTCTTT. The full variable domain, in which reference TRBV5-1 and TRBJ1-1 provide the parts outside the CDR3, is KAGVTQTPRYLIKTRGQQVTLSCSPISGHRSVSWYQQTPGQGLQFLFEYFSETQRNKGNFPGRFSGRQFSNSRSEMNVSTLELGDSALYLCASSTRANTEAFFGQGTRLTVV.

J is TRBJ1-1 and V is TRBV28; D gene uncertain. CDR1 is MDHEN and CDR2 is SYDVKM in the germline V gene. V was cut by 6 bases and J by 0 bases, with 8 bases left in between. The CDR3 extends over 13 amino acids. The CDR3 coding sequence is TGTGCCAGCAGCCACGCTATGAACACTGAAGCTTTCTTT. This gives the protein CASSHAMNTEAFF.

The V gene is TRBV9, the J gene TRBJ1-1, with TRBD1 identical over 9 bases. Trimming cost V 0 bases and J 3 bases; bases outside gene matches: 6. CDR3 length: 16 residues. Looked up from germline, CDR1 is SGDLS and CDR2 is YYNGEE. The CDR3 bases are TGTGCCAGCAGCGTAGGAGAGGGGGACAGGGACACTGAAGCTTTCTTT. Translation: CASSVGEGDRDTEAFF. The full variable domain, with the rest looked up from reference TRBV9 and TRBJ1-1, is DSGVTQTPKHLITATGQRVTLRCSPRSGDLSVYWYQQSLDQGLQFLIQYYNGEERAKGNILERFSAQQFPDLHSELNLSSLELGDSALYFCASSVGEGDRDTEAFFGQGTRLTVV.

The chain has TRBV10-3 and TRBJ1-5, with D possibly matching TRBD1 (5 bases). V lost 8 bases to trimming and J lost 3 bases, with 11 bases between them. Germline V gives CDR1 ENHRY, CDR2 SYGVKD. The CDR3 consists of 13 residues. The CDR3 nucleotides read TGTGCCATCGGAGACAGCCTCAATCAGCCCCAGCATTTT. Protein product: CAIGDSLNQPQHF.

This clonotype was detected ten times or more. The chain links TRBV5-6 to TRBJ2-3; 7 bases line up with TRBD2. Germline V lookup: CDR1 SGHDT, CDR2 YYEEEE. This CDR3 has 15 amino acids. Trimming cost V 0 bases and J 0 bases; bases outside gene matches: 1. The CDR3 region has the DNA TGTGCCAGCAGCTTGGGAGCGGGAAGCACAGATACGCAGTATTTT. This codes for CASSLGAGSTDTQYF. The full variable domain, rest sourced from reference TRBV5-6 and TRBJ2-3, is DAGVTQSPTHLIKTRGQQVTLRCSPKSGHDTVSWYQQALGQGPQFIFQYYEEEERQRGNFPDRFSGHQFPNYSSELNVNALLLGDSALYLCASSLGAGSTDTQYFGPGTRLTVL.

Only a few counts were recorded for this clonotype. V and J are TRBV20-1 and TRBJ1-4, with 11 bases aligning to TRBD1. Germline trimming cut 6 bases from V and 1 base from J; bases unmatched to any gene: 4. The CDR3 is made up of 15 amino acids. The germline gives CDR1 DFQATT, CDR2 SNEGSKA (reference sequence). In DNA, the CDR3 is TGCAGTGCACCGGACAGGGGGCGAACTAATGAAAAACTGTTTTTT. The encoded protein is CSAPDRGRTNEKLFF.

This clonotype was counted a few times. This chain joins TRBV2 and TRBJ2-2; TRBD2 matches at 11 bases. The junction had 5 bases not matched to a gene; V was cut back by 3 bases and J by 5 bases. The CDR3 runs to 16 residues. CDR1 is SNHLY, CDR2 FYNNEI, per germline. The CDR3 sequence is CASSDWASGGTGELFF. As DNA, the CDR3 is TGTGCCAGCAGTGATTGGGCTAGCGGGGGGACCGGGGAGCTGTTTTTT.

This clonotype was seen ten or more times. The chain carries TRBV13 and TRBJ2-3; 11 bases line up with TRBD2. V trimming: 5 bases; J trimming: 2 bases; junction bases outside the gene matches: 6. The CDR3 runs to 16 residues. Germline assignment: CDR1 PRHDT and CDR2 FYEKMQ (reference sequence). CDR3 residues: CASSLGLAGFTDTQYF. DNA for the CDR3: TGTGCCAGCAGCCTCGGACTAGCGGGTTTCACAGATACGCAGTATTTT.

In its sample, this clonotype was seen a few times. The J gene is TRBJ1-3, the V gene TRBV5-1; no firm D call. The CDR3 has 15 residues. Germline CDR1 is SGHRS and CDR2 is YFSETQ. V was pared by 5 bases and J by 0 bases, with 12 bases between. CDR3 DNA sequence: TGCGCCAGCAGGCGAGACACCAGCTCTGGAAACACCATATATTTT. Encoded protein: CASRRDTSSGNTIYF.

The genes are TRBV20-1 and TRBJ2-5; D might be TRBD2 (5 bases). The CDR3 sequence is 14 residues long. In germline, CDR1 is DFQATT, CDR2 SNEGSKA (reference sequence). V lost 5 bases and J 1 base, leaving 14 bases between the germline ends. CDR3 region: CSAVLVTIQETQYF. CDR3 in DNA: TGCAGTGCTGTATTGGTGACTATCCAAGAGACCCAGTACTTC.

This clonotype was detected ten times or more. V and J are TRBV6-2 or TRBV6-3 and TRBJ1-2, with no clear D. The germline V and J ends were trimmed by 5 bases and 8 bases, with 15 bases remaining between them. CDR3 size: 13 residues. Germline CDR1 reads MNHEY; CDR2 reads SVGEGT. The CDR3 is CASSKPNRPGYTF. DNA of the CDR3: TGTGCCAGCAGTAAACCGAATCGACCGGGCTACACCTTC.

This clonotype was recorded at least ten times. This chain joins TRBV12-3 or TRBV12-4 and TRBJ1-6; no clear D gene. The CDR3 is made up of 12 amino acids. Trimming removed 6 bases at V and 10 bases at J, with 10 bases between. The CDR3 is CASSPPGSPLHF. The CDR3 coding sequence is TGTGCCAGCAGCCCCCCCGGGTCACCCCTCCACTTT.

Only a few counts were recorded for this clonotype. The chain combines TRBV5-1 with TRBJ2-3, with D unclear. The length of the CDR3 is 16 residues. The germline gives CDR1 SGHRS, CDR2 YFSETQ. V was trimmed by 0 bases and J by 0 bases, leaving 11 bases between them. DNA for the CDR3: TGCGCCAGCAGCTTGGGACTGGGCAGTAGCACAGATACGCAGTATTTT. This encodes CASSLGLGSSTDTQYF.

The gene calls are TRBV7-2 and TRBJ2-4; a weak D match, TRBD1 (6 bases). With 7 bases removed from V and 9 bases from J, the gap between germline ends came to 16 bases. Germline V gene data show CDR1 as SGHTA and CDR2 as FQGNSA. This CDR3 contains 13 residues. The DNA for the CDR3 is TGTGCCAGCAACACGGACAGTTGGGGCATTCAGTACTTC. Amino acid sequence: CASNTDSWGIQYF.

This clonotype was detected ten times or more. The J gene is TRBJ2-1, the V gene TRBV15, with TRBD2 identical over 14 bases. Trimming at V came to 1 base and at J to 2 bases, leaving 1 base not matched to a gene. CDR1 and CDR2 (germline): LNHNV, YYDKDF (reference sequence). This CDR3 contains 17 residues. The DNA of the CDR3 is TGTGCCACCAGCAGAGGGACTAGCGGGGGGCCCTACAATGAGCAGTTCTTC. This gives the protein CATSRGTSGGPYNEQFF.

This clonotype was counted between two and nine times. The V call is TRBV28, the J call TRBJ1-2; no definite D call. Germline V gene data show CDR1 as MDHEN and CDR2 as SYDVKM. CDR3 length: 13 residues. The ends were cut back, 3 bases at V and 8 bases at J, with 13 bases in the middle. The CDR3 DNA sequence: TGTGCCAGCAGTTTGTGGCAGAATTCGGGCTACACCTTC. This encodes CASSLWQNSGYTF.